The present T cell receptor (beta chain) was sequenced within a study of beta chain features in type 1 diabetes. General study points: A possible short-template PCR bias applies equally to patients and controls.

This clone came up a few times. Its antigen is still unknown. This CDR3 comprises 14 residues. Looked up from germline, CDR1 is SGHDN and CDR2 is FVKESK. Trimming cost V 4 bases and J 0 bases, with 9 bases left between them. Since all of the isolated RNA was reverse transcribed, expressed TCRB transcripts were what got sequenced. Libraries were prepared by immunoSEQ multiplex PCR; TCRdb keeps only in-frame clonotypes and omits some of them. The sample carries 450,000 or so clones, approximately 10% recorded once. The sequenced sample consisted of naive CD4+ T cells from blood. The clonotype was recovered from a woman between 18 and 29 years old in good health. V usage is TRBV14 and J usage is TRBJ1-2; D is perhaps TRBD1 (5 bases). As DNA, the CDR3 is TGTGCCAGCAGCCCGGGACTTACTAACTATGGCTACACCTTC. This codes for CASSPGLTNYGYTF.